This T cell receptor beta chain was documented in a study of T-cell reconstitution after alpha-beta-depleted transplantation in children. Unique molecular identifiers were incorporated during preparation of the TCRbeta library. TCRdb redid the calling of the PCR reads with MiXCR, one entry per CDR3 protein. The sample lists fewer than 750,000 distinct CDR3 sequences, under 25% occurring once. Notes on this clonotype: The antigen remains undetermined.

The V end was cut by 3 bases, the J end by 0 bases, with 10 bases between. Germline lookup yields CDR1 SGHTA and CDR2 FQGNSA. The CDR3 totals 15 residues. General study results and limits: As was reported, about two months after transplant, alpha-beta T cells came from several hundred expanded graft clones. Newly generated T cells supplied most T-cell counts and diversity one year post-transplant. Where some patients showed high TCRbeta diversity at day 60, it came from recipient T cells and thymic progenitors that had survived.

The rearrangement uses TRBV7-2 and TRBJ2-3; no clear D gene. The sequencing used PBMCs, mostly from graft donor cells, collected 360 days after TCRalphabeta/CD19-depleted stem cell transplant. This receptor was identified in a boy in the first two years of life who had a stem cell transplant for acute myeloid leukemia, so the T cells may come from the graft donor. The CDR3: CASSFLVASTDTQYF. For the CDR3, the DNA is TGTGCCAGCAGCTTCCTAGTAGCTAGCACAGATACGCAGTATTTT.